This entry concerns a single TCR beta chain. What it binds is not known. At one of its ends the junction is not consistent with the germline gene, which may arise from a read error. The data were taken from a study of cytomegalovirus exposure and HLA in healthy donors. At the level of the study: Counted in an early data release were 75 million to 85 million unique TCRs from HLA-typed donors. Study findings and constraints: Several top significant clusters appeared, in a later analysis, to be linked to common viral pathogens.

The length of the CDR3 is 16 residues. CDR1 MGHRA and CDR2 YSYEKL come from the germline V gene. PCR employed 60 Vbeta and 13 Jbeta primers. The table came from immunoSEQ multiplex PCR; TCRdb's copy has only in-frame clones and leaves some out. The repertoire holds approximately 170,000 clones, with around 85% as singletons. Healthy people donating bone marrow made up the donors. The clonotype was recovered from a human donor in good health. The sample comprised PBMCs. The chain carries TRBV4-1 and TRBJ1-1; weak D call: TRBD1 (5 bases). The CDR3, as DNA: TGCGCCAGCAGCCACAGGACCGGGGGGTCGAACGCTGAAGCTTTCTTT. It yields the protein CASSHRTGGSNAEAFF.